These 15 T cell receptor beta chains were all obtained from the same sample, sequenced in a study of beta chain features in type 1 diabetes. The entirety of the isolated RNA underwent reverse transcription, so expressed TCRB transcripts were sequenced. TCRdb keeps only in-frame clones here, not all; method: immunoSEQ multiplex PCR. The sample lists about 900,000 clones, roughly 17% seen once, with 0.02% to 0.025% in the top ten. Material: naive CD4+ T cells from blood. These receptors all stem from a woman aged 18-29 years in good health.

The table lists this clone with a few counts. The rearrangement links TRBV9 to TRBJ2-1, with D possibly TRBD1 on 6 matching bases. The CDR3 consists of 15 residues. Trimming removed 2 bases at V and 2 bases at J, with 11 bases between. Germline V lookup: CDR1 SGDLS, CDR2 YYNGEE. DNA of the CDR3: TGTGCCAGCAGCGTGTTTGGGACAACCTACAATGAGCAGTTCTTC. It encodes CASSVFGTTYNEQFF.

The chain links TRBV11-1 to TRBJ2-7, with 10 nucleotides matching TRBD2. With 5 bases clipped from V and 4 bases from J, the junction kept 11 bases outside the gene matches. Germline assignment: CDR1 SGHAT and CDR2 FQDESV (reference sequence). This CDR3 contains 16 residues. CDR3 in amino acids: CASSRIAGTSVYEQYF. CDR3 sequence (DNA): TGTGCCAGCAGCCGGATTGCTGGGACTAGCGTATACGAGCAGTACTTC.

The genes are TRBV9 and TRBJ2-1; D is perhaps TRBD1 (6 bases). V lost 0 bases to trimming and J lost 10 bases, with 20 bases between them. The germline CDR1 and CDR2 sequences are SGDLS and YYNGEE. The CDR3 has 16 residues. The CDR3 sequence: CASSVVGTFVLGEQFF. DNA for the CDR3: TGTGCCAGCAGCGTAGTCGGGACATTCGTGTTGGGCGAGCAGTTCTTC.

The rearrangement links TRBV29-1 to TRBJ2-1; no definite D call. V was cut by 8 bases and J by 2 bases, with 10 bases left in between. Germline assignment: CDR1 SQVTM and CDR2 ANQGSEA. The CDR3 runs 12 residues. The CDR3 nucleotides read TGCAGCCATGCGGATCCCTACAATGAGCAGTTCTTC. Protein: CSHADPYNEQFF.

This clone appeared once. The J gene is TRBJ1-2, the V gene TRBV9, with D possibly TRBD1 on 6 matching bases. The CDR3 is 14 amino acids. V lost 1 base and J lost 2, with 9 bases in between. Germline CDR1 and CDR2: SGDLS and YYNGEE. CDR3 residues: CASSVTTGNYGYTF. CDR3 coding DNA: TGTGCCAGCAGCGTAACAACAGGGAACTATGGCTACACCTTC.

The sample holds a few counts of this clone. The gene calls are TRBV2 and TRBJ2-2, with 7 bases identical to TRBD2. Per germline, CDR1 SNHLY and CDR2 FYNNEI. The V segment lost 4 bases and the J segment 4 bases; nucleotides outside the gene matches: 12. The CDR3 runs to 17 residues. The chain's CDR3 is CASSGFRSASGTGELFF. The CDR3 DNA is TGTGCCAGCAGTGGTTTTCGTAGTGCTAGCGGCACCGGGGAGCTGTTTTTT. Looking up the rest from reference TRBV2 and TRBJ2-2 gives the full variable domain: EPEVTQTPSHQVTQMGQEVILRCVPISNHLYFYWYRQILGQKVEFLVSFYNNEISEKSEIFDDQFSVERPDGSNFTLKIRSTKLEDSAMYFCASSGFRSASGTGELFFGEGSRLTVL.

This sequence joins TRBV4-2 and TRBJ2-5; D uncertain. The V gene lost 0 bases and the J gene lost 3 bases, with 11 bases spanning the gap. The CDR3 loop spans 15 amino acids. Per germline, CDR1 LGHNA and CDR2 YNFKEQ. CDR3 residues: CASSQDPGHEETQYF. Written as DNA, the CDR3 is TGTGCCAGCAGCCAAGACCCGGGTCATGAAGAGACCCAGTACTTC.

The rearrangement joins TRBV7-2 to TRBJ2-3, with TRBD2 matching 7 bases. This CDR3 spans 16 amino acids. Germline CDR1 SGHTA, CDR2 FQGNSA. Trimming took 4 bases from V and 1 from J; bases not matched to a gene: 8. The CDR3 is CASSSPTSRGTDTQYF. The CDR3 DNA is TGTGCCAGCAGCTCTCCGACTAGCCGGGGCACAGATACGCAGTATTTT.

This clone was detected only a few times. The CDR3 DNA sequence: TGTGCCAGCAGCCCCCAGGGCTTGAACACTGAAGCTTTCTTT. It yields the protein CASSPQGLNTEAFF. This chain connects TRBV7-9 to TRBJ1-1; a weak D match, TRBD1 (5 bases). Germline-derived CDR1 and CDR2 are SEHNR and FQNEAQ (reference sequence). The CDR3 is 14 residues long. Trimming stripped 5 bases from V and 0 bases from J, with 10 bases between.

In nucleotides, the CDR3 is TGCGCCAGCAGCCAGGGACAGCAAGAGACCCAGTACTTC. It translates to CASSQGQQETQYF. V is TRBV4-3 and J is TRBJ2-5; 7 bases are a match to TRBD1. The trim removed 3 bases at V and 2 bases at J, leaving 0 bases unmatched. The CDR3 sequence is 13 residues long. The V gene's germline CDR1 is LGHNA and CDR2 YSLEER.

The chain employs TRBV11-2 and TRBJ2-7, with TRBD2 matching 11 bases. Germline CDR1 reads SGHAT; CDR2 reads FQNNGV. Trimming cost V 2 bases and J 2 bases; bases outside gene matches: 2. The CDR3 contains 15 residues. The CDR3: CASSLRLAGTYEQYF. CDR3 in DNA: TGTGCCAGCAGCTTAAGACTAGCGGGAACCTACGAGCAGTACTTC.

V is TRBV19 and J is TRBJ2-1; 10 nucleotides agree with TRBD2. The CDR3 has 13 residues. Germline assignment: CDR1 LNHDA and CDR2 SQIVND (reference sequence). With V trimmed by 5 bases and J by 12 bases, 7 bases remained unmatched. CDR3 loop: CASSAAGGLGQFF. CDR3 in DNA: TGTGCCAGTAGTGCAGCGGGAGGGCTTGGGCAGTTCTTC.

This chain uses TRBV5-4 with TRBJ2-5, with D unclear. CDR1 is SGHNT and CDR2 is YYREEE in the germline V gene (reference sequence). The CDR3 is made up of 13 amino acids. V was clipped by 2 bases and J by 0 bases, with 5 bases between them. In DNA, the CDR3 is TGTGCCAGCAGCTTAGACTACCAAGAGACCCAGTACTTC. This gives the protein CASSLDYQETQYF.

The V gene is TRBV4-1, the J gene TRBJ1-2; TRBD1 might be the D (6 bases). Germline CDR1 and CDR2: MGHRA and YSYEKL. Trimming cost V 4 bases and J 4 bases, with 19 bases left between them. The CDR3 loop spans 16 amino acids. CDR3 loop: CASSPRGNRVSYGYTF. For the CDR3, the DNA is TGCGCCAGCAGCCCCCGGGGGAACAGGGTTAGCTATGGCTACACCTTC.

This chain joins TRBV28 and TRBJ2-7; a weak D match, TRBD1 (6 bases). Trimming left V 2 bases short and J 3 bases short, with 11 bases between. The CDR3 runs 14 residues. Germline-derived CDR1 and CDR2 are MDHEN and SYDVKM. The DNA of the CDR3 is TGTGCCAGCAGTTTAGTAGGGGGAATCTACGAGCAGTACTTC. It codes for CASSLVGGIYEQYF.